This passage covers 13 T cell receptor beta chains from one sample sequenced in a study of blood T cell repertoires in COVID-19. Measured with immunoSEQ multiplex PCR; TCRdb has only the in-frame clones, and not every one. The table has about 180,000 clones, about 84% seen once. Sequences were obtained from peripheral blood. These receptors came from a person aged 65 to 79 with COVID-19, enrolled during active disease.

The chain recombines TRBV2 with TRBJ2-1; 10 bases agree with TRBD2. Losses at the gene ends were 4 bases for V and 0 bases for J; bases not matched to a gene: 9. Germline-derived CDR1 and CDR2 are SNHLY and FYNNEI. CDR3 length: 18 residues. The CDR3 DNA reads TGTGCCAGCAGTGCGGTAGGTAGCGGGGGGAACTCCTACAATGAGCAGTTCTTC. Amino acids: CASSAVGSGGNSYNEQFF.

The chain couples TRBV18 to TRBJ2-5, with 12 bases matching TRBD2. This CDR3 is built from 17 residues. Germline assignment: CDR1 KGHSH and CDR2 LQKENI. Unmatched junction bases numbered 9, after V lost 3 bases and J lost 4 bases. CDR3 region: CASSPETSGSFGETQYF. The CDR3 nucleotides are TGTGCCAGCTCACCCGAGACTAGCGGGAGCTTCGGAGAGACCCAGTACTTC.

The V and J genes are TRBV19 and TRBJ2-5; 8 positions agree with TRBD1. The V segment lost 4 bases and the J segment 4 bases; nucleotides outside the gene matches: 5. Germline CDR1 LNHDA, CDR2 SQIVND (reference sequence). CDR3 length: 14 residues. The CDR3 here is CASSSRGRGETQYF. CDR3 DNA: TGTGCCAGTAGTAGCAGGGGGCGCGGAGAGACCCAGTACTTC.

The rearrangement links TRBV4-3 to TRBJ2-1; 9 nucleotides align to TRBD2. The CDR3 has 14 residues. The germline V gene encodes CDR1 LGHNA and CDR2 YSLEER. Germline trimming cut 4 bases from V and 6 bases from J; bases unmatched to any gene: 4. The CDR3 protein is CASSPGLAPNEQFF. In DNA, the CDR3 is TGCGCCAGCAGCCCGGGACTAGCCCCCAATGAGCAGTTCTTC.

The table lists this clone with a few counts. The chain carries TRBV18 and TRBJ2-2, with D unclear. With 5 bases removed from V and 7 bases from J, the gap between germline ends came to 11 bases. This CDR3 region has 13 residues. CDR1 and CDR2 from the germline V gene are KGHSH and LQKENI. CDR3 bases: TGTGCCAGCTCATCCAGAAGAGGCGGGGAGCTGTTTTTT. Protein product: CASSSRRGGELFF.

The chain combines TRBV10-1 with TRBJ2-7; 9 bases are a match to TRBD1. The V segment lost 8 bases and the J segment 5 bases; nucleotides outside the gene matches: 19. CDR3 length: 17 amino acids. CDR1 is WNHNN, CDR2 SYGVQD, per germline (reference sequence). Here the CDR3 reads CASEWVKGQGNRDEQYF. In nucleotides, the CDR3 is TGCGCCAGCGAGTGGGTCAAGGGACAGGGAAATCGCGACGAGCAGTACTTC.

The rearrangement links TRBV28 to TRBJ1-5, with 9 nucleotides matching TRBD1. V trimming: 7 bases; J trimming: 7 bases; junction bases outside the gene matches: 11. The CDR3 is 15 residues long. Germline-derived CDR1 and CDR2 are MDHEN and SYDVKM. The CDR3 nucleotides read TGTGCCAGCAAACTCGGACAGGGGATTCCCCAGCCCCAGCATTTT. Protein sequence: CASKLGQGIPQPQHF. The full variable domain, rest sourced from reference TRBV28 and TRBJ1-5, is DVKVTQSSRYLVKRTGEKVFLECVQDMDHENMFWYRQDPGLGLRLIYFSYDVKMKEKGDIPEGYSVSREKKERFSLILESASTNQTSMYLCASKLGQGIPQPQHFGDGTRLSIL.

V is TRBV5-1 and J is TRBJ1-2; TRBD1 might be the D (6 bases). This CDR3 is 14 amino acids long. In germline, CDR1 is SGHRS, CDR2 YFSETQ. Trimming removed 1 base at V and 7 bases at J, with 14 bases between. CDR3 in DNA: TGCGCCAGCAGCTTGCAGCGGGGGGCGGCTGGCTACACCTTC. It translates to CASSLQRGAAGYTF. The complete variable domain, with remaining parts taken from reference TRBV5-1 and TRBJ1-2, reads KAGVTQTPRYLIKTRGQQVTLSCSPISGHRSVSWYQQTPGQGLQFLFEYFSETQRNKGNFPGRFSGRQFSNSRSEMNVSTLELGDSALYLCASSLQRGAAGYTFGSGTRLTVV.

V is TRBV19 and J is TRBJ2-2; a possible D gene is TRBD1 (6 bases). Germline-derived CDR1 and CDR2 are LNHDA and SQIVND (reference sequence). Trimming stripped 3 bases from V and 5 bases from J, with 16 bases between. The CDR3 extends over 16 amino acids. The CDR3 nucleotides are TGTGCCAGTAGTATTTGGCAGGGGTTTGGGACCGGGGAGCTGTTTTTT. Its translation is CASSIWQGFGTGELFF.

V gene TRBV6-5 combines with J gene TRBJ1-1, with D possibly being TRBD1 (6 bases). This CDR3 is 14 amino acids long. The germline V gene encodes CDR1 MNHEY and CDR2 SVGAGI. With 6 bases removed from V and 1 base from J, the gap between germline ends came to 12 bases. Here the CDR3 reads CASSVTGPNTEAFF. CDR3 DNA: TGTGCCAGCAGCGTAACAGGGCCGAACACTGAAGCTTTCTTT.

The rearrangement uses TRBV7-6 and TRBJ1-3; 7 bases are a match to TRBD1. Germline CDR1 is SGHVS and CDR2 is FNYEAQ. Trimming removed 5 bases from V and 1 base from J; junction bases left unmatched: 8. The CDR3 loop spans 16 amino acids. The CDR3 DNA reads TGTGCCAGCAGCCCTCTGGGACAGCTGTCTGGAAACACCATATATTTT. Translating it yields CASSPLGQLSGNTIYF. The variable domain in full, completed from reference TRBV7-6 and TRBJ1-3, reads GAGVSQSPRYKVTKRGQDVALRCDPISGHVSLYWYRQALGQGPEFLTYFNYEAQQDKSGLPNDRFSAERPEGSISTLTIQRTEQRDSAMYRCASSPLGQLSGNTIYFGEGSWLTVV.

The chain links TRBV4-1 to TRBJ2-5, with 8 bases identical to TRBD2. Germline V gives CDR1 MGHRA, CDR2 YSYEKL. The CDR3 has 13 amino acids. Unmatched junction bases numbered 4, after V lost 6 bases and J lost 4 bases. The CDR3 protein is CASRPTSVETQYF. The CDR3, as DNA: TGCGCCAGCAGACCGACTAGCGTAGAGACCCAGTACTTC.

The V call is TRBV7-2, the J call TRBJ2-7, with 7 bases matching TRBD1. The CDR3 consists of 15 residues. Germline V lookup: CDR1 SGHTA, CDR2 FQGNSA. V gave up 5 bases and J gave up 0 bases; unmatched junction bases: 7. The CDR3 DNA sequence: TGTGCCAGCAGCCCTAGACAGGGAAGCTCCTACGAGCAGTACTTC. It codes for CASSPRQGSSYEQYF.